This TCR beta chain was sequenced during a study of blood T cell repertoires in COVID-19. The overall study: Sites in the United States, Italy and Spain provided acute and convalescent COVID-19 samples.

Cohort 3 recovery required two negative PCRs, clearance, or symptom resolution. Measured with immunoSEQ multiplex PCR; TCRdb has only the in-frame clones, and not every one. The table records approximately 300,000 clones, roughly 90% of them present only once. V was shortened by 2 bases and J by 3 bases, with 8 bases between the two germline ends. This CDR3 contains 13 residues. In germline, CDR1 is SGDLS, CDR2 YYNGEE. Sample: PBMCs or T cells enriched from blood (not recorded which). The source is a man between 60 and 75 years old who had recovered from COVID-19. This chain joins TRBV9 and TRBJ1-1; D not certain. The CDR3 spells CASSVLADTEAFF. The CDR3 bases are TGTGCCAGCAGCGTCTTGGCAGACACTGAAGCTTTCTTT.